This TCR beta chain derives from a study of shared clonotypes between healthy human individuals. Whole-study context: In total, the donors were a couple of women and a few men aged 18 to 49.

A CD45RA+ naive subset and a CD45RA-negative memory subset were split from CD4+ cells. Trimming pared 0 bases from V and 1 base from J, leaving 10 bases between. The germline V gene has CDR1 SGHDT and CDR2 YYEEEE. This CDR3 has 15 residues. The protocol was immunoSEQ multiplex PCR, while the TCRdb copy is restricted to in-frame clones and leaves out a portion. This table has 600,000 to 800,000 clones, approximately 72% appearing once. Study-level results: Generally, naive subsets came out with larger estimated richness than memory subsets.

For this clone: Its cognate antigen is unknown.

Sequenced: memory CD4+ T cells sorted from blood. As to subset: CD45RA-negative fraction. V is TRBV5-6 and J is TRBJ1-2, with D possibly TRBD1 on 6 matching bases. The source of this sequence is a woman in her 30s in good health. The CDR3, as DNA: TGTGCCAGCAGCTTGGAGGGGGGTAGTAACTATGGCTACACCTTC. Its translation is CASSLEGGSNYGYTF.